This paragraph covers one T cell receptor (beta chain) sequence. Measured with immunoSEQ multiplex PCR; TCRdb has only the in-frame clones, and not every one. The sample carries some 300,000 clones, under 90% recorded once. The germline gives CDR1 SGHTA, CDR2 FQGNSA. The V and J ends lost 10 bases and 0 bases respectively, with 10 bases between them. This CDR3 is 12 amino acids long. Clinical histories supplied by participants themselves formed the basis of cohort assignment. This record belongs to a study of blood T cell repertoires in COVID-19. Study overall: COVID-19 samples from acute and convalescent phases originated in the United States, Italy and Spain. PBMCs, B-cell-depleted T cells, or T cells provided the cDNA or gDNA that made up the material.

This sequence joins TRBV7-2 and TRBJ2-7, with D perhaps TRBD2 (5 bases). The sequenced sample was PBMCs or T cells enriched from blood (not recorded which). The clonotype was recovered from a woman aged 25-40 years who had recovered from COVID-19. CDR3 loop: CATEGSSYEQYF. The CDR3 nucleotides are TGTGCCACCGAGGGAAGCTCCTACGAGCAGTACTTC.